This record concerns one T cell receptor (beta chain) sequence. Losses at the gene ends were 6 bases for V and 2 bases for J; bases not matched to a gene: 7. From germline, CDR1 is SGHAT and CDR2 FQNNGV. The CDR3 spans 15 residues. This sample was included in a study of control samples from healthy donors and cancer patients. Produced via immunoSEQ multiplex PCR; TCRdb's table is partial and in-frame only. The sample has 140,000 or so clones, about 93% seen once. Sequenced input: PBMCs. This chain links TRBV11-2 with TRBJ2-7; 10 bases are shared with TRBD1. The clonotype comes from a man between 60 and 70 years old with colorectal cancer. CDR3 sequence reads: CASSRYDRGPYEQYF. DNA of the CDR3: TGTGCCAGCAGTCGATACGACAGGGGGCCCTACGAGCAGTACTTC.